The following is a T cell receptor (beta chain) sequence with its context. Its antigen has not been determined. No clone much larger than this one lies a single base away; base qualities are absent. The data derive from a study of response to subunit inactivated influenza vaccine (dated by TCRdb to 2017 to 2018). General notes on the study: The study used deep quantitative T cell receptor repertoire profiling to track responses to a trivalent subunit inactivated influenza vaccine. Study-wide conclusions, independent of this receptor: It was suggested by the authors that each seasonal influenza vaccination may recruit only a limited number of new T cells.

The method behind the library was RT-PCR. The sample was run on an Illumina HiSeq 2500. Using fastp at Q25 and MiXCR, TCRdb reprocessed the public reads and kept productive beta chains. Rows are unified per CDR3 protein, each entry keeping the most common DNA and genes. The sample contains about 800,000 distinct CDR3 sequences, 20% to 25% of them found a single time. The ten largest clones represent roughly 10% of the sample. From the cysteine through the phenylalanine, the CDR3 covers 15 amino acids. Just CDR3 DNA is preserved here, 45 bases in frame from base 1. For this chain, trimming is 10 bases at the V end and 3 bases at the J end, and the number of junction bases without a gene match is 11. CDR1 and CDR2 (LNHDA, SQIVND) derive from the germline V gene (reference sequence).

The chain links TRBV19 with TRBJ1-5, and TRBD1 aligns with 8 junction nucleotides. The specimen was PBMCs from blood, collected about 5 days after vaccination. The receptor was isolated from a man between 50 and 59 years old who received an inactivated influenza vaccine. Donor details come from another sample of the same person, matched by shared clones. CDR3 reads: CATKSGTGINQPQHF. The bases read TGTGCCACCAAAAGCGGGACAGGAATCAATCAGCCCCAGCATTTT.